Listed here is a single TCR beta chain. TCRdb's copy holds only in-frame clones and misses some; the assay was immunoSEQ multiplex PCR. The data show approximately 150,000 clones, nearly 95% seen once. Germline CDR1 is MNHEY and CDR2 is SVGAGI. This CDR3 contains 15 residues. Unmatched junction bases numbered 15, after V lost 6 bases and J lost 7 bases. The sample belongs to a study of T cell responses to AZD1222 COVID-19 vaccine. The sample was peripheral blood, taken on day 0 of AZD1222 vaccination. This receptor was obtained from an adult in good health. The rearrangement joins TRBV6-5 to TRBJ2-7, with 7 bases identical to TRBD1. This CDR3 reads CASSEGQSYLGEQYF. Written as DNA, the CDR3 is TGTGCCAGCAGCGAGGGACAGTCATACCTCGGGGAGCAGTACTTC.